This entry features one T cell receptor beta chain sequence. Only in-frame clones appear in the TCRdb table, and some are missing; sequencing was by immunoSEQ multiplex PCR. The repertoire holds 250,000 to 300,000 clones, with 88% as singletons. This record comes from a study of blood T cell repertoires in COVID-19. The CDR3 extends over 16 amino acids. Trimming shortened V by 5 bases and J by 0 bases, and 14 bases separated the two germline ends. Germline CDR1 is SGHAT and CDR2 is FQNNGV. The genes are TRBV11-2 and TRBJ2-1, with D maybe TRBD2 (5 bases). The sequence was collected from a woman aged 60-75 years in a cohort exposed to, infected with or recovered from COVID-19 (not recorded which). Sample: PBMCs or T cells enriched from blood (not recorded which). The CDR3, as DNA: TGTGCCAGCAGCCCCCGAGAAGGGAGCTCCTACAATGAGCAGTTCTTC. Translated, it gives CASSPREGSSYNEQFF.